Each of the 7 T cell receptor beta chains below was sequenced from the same sample in a study of blood T cell repertoires in COVID-19. The table came from immunoSEQ multiplex PCR; TCRdb's copy has only in-frame clones and leaves some out. The data contain a few hundred thousand clones, about 90% of them singletons. Sequencing input: PBMCs or T cells enriched from blood (not recorded which). The receptors come from a man aged 25 to 40 who had recovered from COVID-19.

This clone has a handful of counts. The V gene is TRBV5-7, the J gene TRBJ2-1; D is possibly TRBD2 (5 bases). TRBV5-7 qualifies as an ORF whose function is uncertain. V was pared by 3 bases and J by 3 bases, with 10 bases between. The CDR3 runs 14 residues. The CDR3 region is CASSYLDYYNEQFF. In nucleotides, the CDR3 is TGTGCCAGCAGCTACCTCGACTACTACAATGAGCAGTTCTTC.

This clone was observed a single time. The chain employs TRBV6-2 or TRBV6-3 and TRBJ1-2; weak D call: TRBD1 (5 bases). CDR3 size: 16 residues. Trimming stripped 2 bases from V and 5 bases from J, with 18 bases between. The germline V gene encodes CDR1 MNHEY and CDR2 SVGEGT. Here the CDR3 reads CASSYLSRAGGYGYTF. Here the CDR3 DNA reads TGTGCCAGCAGTTACCTTTCGAGGGCCGGGGGTTATGGCTACACCTTC.

V is TRBV6-1 and J is TRBJ2-1, with 7 bases identical to TRBD2. The germline V gene has CDR1 MNHNS and CDR2 SASEGT. This CDR3 is built from 18 residues. V shed 4 bases, J shed 8 bases, and the junction held 20 bases outside the gene matches. The chain's CDR3 is CASSAQPASGPGYDEQFF. The CDR3, as DNA: TGTGCCAGCAGTGCGCAACCCGCTAGCGGTCCGGGTTACGATGAGCAGTTCTTC.

The CDR3 reads CASRVQGRNQPQHF. CDR3 sequence (DNA): TGTGCCAGCAGGGTACAGGGCCGCAATCAGCCCCAGCATTTT. The V call is TRBV6-5, the J call TRBJ1-5; the D gene is possibly TRBD1 (6 bases). V lost 6 bases and J 2 bases, leaving 11 bases between the germline ends. This CDR3 is 14 amino acids long. Per the germline V gene, CDR1 is MNHEY and CDR2 is SVGAGI.

J is TRBJ2-5 and V is TRBV7-2; weak D call: TRBD2 (6 bases). Trimming cost V 1 base and J 4 bases, with 13 bases left between them. Germline V gene data show CDR1 as SGHTA and CDR2 as FQGNSA. The CDR3 runs to 15 residues. CDR3 coding DNA: TGTGCCAGCAGCTTAGGACTAGGCCATCGAGAGACCCAGTACTTC. It translates to CASSLGLGHRETQYF.

The V gene is TRBV28, the J gene TRBJ2-7; possible D gene TRBD2, 5 bases. In germline, CDR1 is MDHEN, CDR2 SYDVKM. With 8 bases removed from V and 2 bases from J, the gap between germline ends came to 16 bases. This CDR3 is built from 14 residues. CDR3 sequence: CASYGSGIPYEQYF. DNA of the CDR3: TGTGCCAGCTACGGATCCGGGATCCCCTACGAGCAGTACTTC.

This sequence joins TRBV7-6 and TRBJ2-2, with TRBD2 matching over 9 bases. CDR1 is SGHVS and CDR2 is FNYEAQ in the germline V gene. The ends lost 5 bases at V and 1 base at J; junction bases unmatched: 5. This CDR3 comprises 16 residues. The CDR3 spells CASSHQAGGNTGELFF. DNA for the CDR3: TGTGCCAGCAGCCACCAAGCGGGGGGGAACACCGGGGAGCTGTTTTTT.